This T cell receptor beta chain originates from a study of OX40 agonist ivuxolimab in advanced cancers. V lost 8 bases and J lost 0, with 8 bases in between. The CDR3 runs to 12 residues. The germline V gene has CDR1 SNHLY and CDR2 FYNNEI. TCRdb's table, derived via immunoSEQ multiplex PCR, lists solely in-frame clones and lacks some. The data show approximately 55,000 clones, around 87% seen once. Note on this clone: Its antigen is still unknown.

The study's findings and limits: Among T cells, CD8+ cells averaged more expanded clones than CD4+ cells.

Systemic immunosuppression or a history of autoimmune disease excluded patients. Blood sampling took place at baseline, cycle 4 day 1, and cycle 7 day 1. This clonotype was obtained from an adult with an advanced solid tumor such as melanoma, head and neck, liver or kidney cancer. The rearrangement uses TRBV2 and TRBJ2-7, with no clear D. Specimen: CD4+ or CD8+ T cells sorted from blood, collected in a trial of the OX40 agonist ivuxolimab. The CDR3 region has the DNA TGTGCCAGCCGCGCCAGCTCCTACGAGCAGTACTTC. Protein: CASRASSYEQYF.